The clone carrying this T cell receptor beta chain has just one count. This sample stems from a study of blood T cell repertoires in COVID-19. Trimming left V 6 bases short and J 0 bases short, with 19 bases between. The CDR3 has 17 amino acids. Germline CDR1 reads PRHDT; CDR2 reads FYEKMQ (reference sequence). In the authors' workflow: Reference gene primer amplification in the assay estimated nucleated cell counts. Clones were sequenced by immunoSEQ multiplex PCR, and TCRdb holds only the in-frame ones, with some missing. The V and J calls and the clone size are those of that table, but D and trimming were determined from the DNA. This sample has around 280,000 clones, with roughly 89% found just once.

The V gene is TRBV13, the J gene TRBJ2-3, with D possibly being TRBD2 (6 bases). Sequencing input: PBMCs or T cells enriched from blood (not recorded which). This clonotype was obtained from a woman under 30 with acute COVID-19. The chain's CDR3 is CASSKESWGLSTDTQYF. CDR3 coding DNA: TGTGCCAGCAGTAAAGAGTCGTGGGGACTGAGCACAGATACGCAGTATTTT.